Following are 4 T cell receptor beta chains from one sample sequenced in a study of T-cell reconstitution after alpha-beta-depleted transplantation in children. Unique molecular identifiers were used to barcode this TCRbeta library. MiXCR, applied by TCRdb to the PCR reads, yields one record per CDR3 protein. The table shows under 850,000 distinct CDR3 sequences, with 10% to 15% occurring only once. Here the sequenced sample was PBMCs, taken before TCRalphabeta/CD19-depleted stem cell transplant. The receptors were sampled from a girl aged 2 to 9 with congenital amegakaryocytic thrombocytopenia, due to receive a stem cell transplant.

This clonotype was seen many times. The chain uses TRBV29-1 and TRBJ2-3; possibly TRBD2 for D (5 bases). Trimming stripped 3 bases from V and 0 bases from J, with 19 bases between. The CDR3 covers 17 residues. Germline CDR1 and CDR2: SQVTM and ANQGSEA. The DNA for the CDR3 is TGCAGCGTTGAGGGCAGTTGGCTAGCAGCTAGCACAGATACGCAGTATTTT. It is translated as CSVEGSWLAASTDTQYF.

This clonotype was counted a few times. The V and J genes are TRBV27 and TRBJ2-2; 8 bases are shared with TRBD2. Unmatched junction bases numbered 7, after V lost 6 bases and J lost 7 bases. The CDR3 loop spans 14 amino acids. CDR1 is MNHEY, CDR2 SMNVEV, per germline (reference sequence). The CDR3: CASRDGGRIGELFF. The CDR3 nucleotides are TGTGCCAGCAGAGACGGCGGGAGGATCGGGGAGCTGTTTTTT.

In its sample, this clonotype was seen many times. This chain joins TRBV3-1 and TRBJ2-7, with 7 positions matching TRBD2. Trimming at V came to 2 bases and at J to 2 bases, leaving 6 bases not matched to a gene. The CDR3 is 15 residues long. Germline assignment: CDR1 LGHDT and CDR2 YNNKEL (reference sequence). The CDR3, as DNA: TGTGCCAGCAGCCAATTGGGAGCGGGAACCTACGAGCAGTACTTC. Protein: CASSQLGAGTYEQYF.

The V gene is TRBV30, the J gene TRBJ2-5; 10 bases fit TRBD2. CDR1 GTSNPN and CDR2 SVGIG come from the germline V gene (reference sequence). The J segment lost 5 bases and the V segment lost 1 base, leaving 13 bases of the junction unmatched. The CDR3 totals 17 residues. The CDR3: CAWSGDPSGGLKETQYF. The CDR3 bases are TGTGCCTGGAGTGGGGATCCTAGCGGGGGACTCAAGGAGACCCAGTACTTC. Full variable domain (outside the CDR3, taken from reference TRBV30 and TRBJ2-5): SQTIHQWPATLVQPVGSPLSLECTVEGTSNPNLYWYRQAAGRGLQLLFYSVGIGQISSEVPQNLSASRPQDRQFILSSKKLLLSDSGFYLCAWSGDPSGGLKETQYFGPGTRLLVL.